The entry that follows covers one TCR beta chain sequence. The specificity of this receptor is unknown. No much larger clone exists at a distance of one base, and base qualities are not known. The V and J ends are trimmed by 5 bases and 6 bases, leaving 8 bases between them. Counted from cysteine to phenylalanine, this CDR3 has 11 amino acids. Only the CDR3 DNA stays, 33 bases, in frame from base 1. The germline V gene gives CDR1 as SGHAT and CDR2 as FQNNGV. Each PCR received spiked-in synthetic TCR analog templates so that absolute template abundance could be estimated from read counts. The immunoSEQ assay used bias-controlled V and J gene primers to amplify TCRbeta CDR3 regions from genomic DNA. Sequencing of rearranged TCRbeta segments was done at approximately 20X coverage. In the authors' own workflow: Sequencing errors were corrected by clustering and CDR3s were annotated against IMGT to assign V, D and J genes. Only productive TCRbeta rearrangements were used in downstream analyses, excluding out-of-frame or stop-codon sequences. To compute clonality, Shannon entropy was normalized by the log of the number of unique productive sequences and then subtracted from one. Fisher's exact test with Benjamini-Hochberg correction, using a cutoff of adjusted p below 0.01, was how clones that differed between time points or between blood and tumor were identified. Held by TCRdb, this immuneACCESS table contains in-frame sequences only and omits some clones. Under half of the omission traces to an unresolved V gene where checked; the cause of the rest is unknown. That table gives V, J and clone size, and the DNA gave D and trimming. For this sample the table gives 130,000 or so clones, of which about 88% were detected only once. The ten largest make up roughly 3.2% of the sample.

This entry comes from a study of PD-L1 blockade in urothelial cancer (dated by TCRdb to about 2017). Broadly, across the study: Every patient began therapy at some point between 2013 and 2015 and was given atezolizumab 1,200 mg intravenously every 3 weeks. About 90% of the roughly 29 patients were males with bladder-origin urothelial cancer, and about 65% of the roughly 29 reported a prior smoking history. Patients had an ECOG performance status of 0 or 1 and had received between 0 and 3 prior chemotherapy regimens. Blood samples were analyzed 3 weeks after the start of treatment (second dose) and 6 weeks after the start of treatment. A median of around 150,000 T cells and 65,000 to 90,000 unique TCRs was obtained from blood samples, and a median clonality of roughly 0.082 was observed. The study, an exploratory multi-omic analysis, examined somatic, immune and clinical correlates of response to PD-L1 blockade with atezolizumab in urothelial cancer. Pretreatment tumor samples, along with matched peripheral blood collected serially before and after atezolizumab treatment, underwent TCR sequencing. Progression-free survival longer than 6 months counted as durable clinical benefit, and TCR features were additionally tested against both progression-free and overall survival. In the same patients who had TCR sequencing, pretreatment tumors also underwent whole exome sequencing and RNA sequencing. Durable clinical benefit was achieved by nine patients and was not achieved by 20 patients. Pretreatment blood TCR-seq was available for nearly 30 patients, at least one posttreatment blood collection was obtained for around 24 patients, and tumor TCR-seq was available for around 24 patients.

This specimen's time point label, interpreted: pretreatment peripheral blood. The cohort comprised roughly 30 patients with locally advanced or metastatic urothelial carcinoma treated at Memorial Sloan Kettering on a trial protocol. Peripheral blood mononuclear cells were collected from each patient pretreatment and during treatment, giving between 1 and 8 total time points per patient. The Qiagen DNeasy Blood extraction kit was used to purify genomic DNA from total PBMCs and tumor samples. PBMCs were collected pretreatment and during treatment, and were isolated and stored as previously described. The research as a whole found: Because the sample size was small (n of about 29) and many exploratory analyses were performed, the results are intended to be hypothesis-generating. A pretreatment peripheral blood TCR clonality below the median was linked to improved progression-free and overall survival. Among patients with durable benefit, tumor-associated TCR clones showed greater expansion in peripheral blood 3 weeks after treatment started (n ≈ 23, p = 0.022).

The sequence derives from a man aged 50 or older with urothelial cancer. The sequence links TRBV11-2 to TRBJ2-7, with no reliable assignment of the D segment. The sequenced sample was PBMCs, obtained around atezolizumab (anti-PD-L1) treatment. The CDR3 sequence is CASSPIAEQYF. The nucleotide sequence is given as TGTGCCAGCAGCCCTATTGCCGAGCAGTACTTC.